This is a list of T cell receptor beta chains from one sample in a study of T-cell reconstitution after alpha-beta-depleted transplantation in children. TCRdb re-analysed the PCR reads in MiXCR, keeping a single row per CDR3 protein. The profile shows just under 550,000 distinct CDR3 sequences, about 17% of them singletons. The sequences come from PBMCs from the stem cell graft donor, collected from the stem cell graft. Every receptor here comes from a human donor who donated a stem cell graft to a child with acute lymphoblastic leukemia. Both conserved end residues are part of each CDR3. Fields, in order: clone size, J gene, V gene, D gene, CDR3 protein, CDR3 DNA. D genes are given only for firm matches. Only some rows state a clone size, as once, few, many or a class for expanded clones.

size: many; J: TRBJ2-7; V: TRBV10-3; D: TRBD1; CDR3: CATGTGGFYEQYF; DNA: TGTGCCACCGGGACAGGGGGATTTTACGAGCAGTACTTC
size: -; J: TRBJ2-5; V: TRBV4-1; D: -; CDR3: CASSHLGGTQYF; DNA: TGCGCCAGCAGCCATCTGGGGGGGACCCAGTACTTC
size: -; J: TRBJ2-1; V: TRBV7-6; D: -; CDR3: CASSATGTHNNEQFF; DNA: TGTGCCAGCAGCGCCACCGGGACACATAACAATGAGCAGTTCTTC
size: few; J: TRBJ2-7; V: TRBV20-1; D: TRBD2; CDR3: CSARDFLAGPYEQYF; DNA: TGCAGTGCTAGAGATTTCCTAGCGGGACCCTACGAGCAGTACTTC
size: -; J: TRBJ2-5; V: TRBV11-2; D: -; CDR3: CASKAQETQYF; DNA: TGTGCCAGCAAGGCTCAAGAGACCCAGTACTTC
size: few; J: TRBJ2-3; V: TRBV4-1; D: TRBD2; CDR3: CASSQGRAVAGGTDTQYF; DNA: TGCGCCAGCAGCCAAGGAAGGGCGGTAGCGGGGGGCACAGATACGCAGTATTTT
size: many; J: TRBJ2-1; V: TRBV12-3/TRBV12-4; D: -; CDR3: CASSLTGTLKNEQFF; DNA: TGTGCCAGCAGCTTAACCGGGACCCTTAAGAATGAGCAGTTCTTC
size: -; J: TRBJ2-5; V: TRBV7-7; D: -; CDR3: CASSLPLQNLQETQYF; DNA: TGTGCCAGCAGCTTACCCCTCCAGAACCTACAAGAGACCCAGTACTTC
size: few; J: TRBJ2-1; V: TRBV6-5; D: TRBD1; CDR3: CASSYSAPGQGLYNEQFF; DNA: TGTGCCAGCAGTTACTCGGCGCCGGGACAGGGTCTCTACAATGAGCAGTTCTTC
size: -; J: TRBJ1-5; V: TRBV10-3; D: -; CDR3: CAISADGGRQPQHF; DNA: TGTGCCATCAGTGCTGACGGGGGGAGGCAGCCCCAGCATTTT
size: -; J: TRBJ2-1; V: TRBV3-1; D: TRBD2; CDR3: CASSLLTSGEGPYNEQFF; DNA: TGTGCCAGCAGCCTCCTTACTTCGGGGGAGGGCCCTTACAATGAGCAGTTCTTC
size: -; J: TRBJ1-6; V: TRBV6-5; D: -; CDR3: CASSYWQGDSPLHF; DNA: TGTGCCAGCAGTTACTGGCAGGGAGATTCACCCCTCCACTTT
size: -; J: TRBJ2-7; V: TRBV12-3/TRBV12-4; D: -; CDR3: CASSLVSGVWSYEQYF; DNA: TGTGCCAGCAGCCTGGTTTCCGGGGTCTGGAGCTACGAGCAGTACTTC
size: -; J: TRBJ2-7; V: TRBV6-2/TRBV6-3; D: TRBD2; CDR3: CASSYGTSGSREQYF; DNA: TGTGCCAGCAGTTACGGGACTAGCGGGAGTCGAGAGCAGTACTTC
size: few; J: TRBJ2-2; V: TRBV3-1; D: -; CDR3: CASSQDAADGNTGELFF; DNA: TGTGCCAGCAGCCAAGATGCGGCGGACGGGAACACCGGGGAGCTGTTTTTT
size: few; J: TRBJ2-7; V: TRBV6-1; D: -; CDR3: CASSETGKGEQYF; DNA: TGTGCCAGCAGTGAAACGGGGAAAGGCGAGCAGTACTTC
size: -; J: TRBJ2-7; V: TRBV14; D: -; CDR3: CASSPSSSEQYF; DNA: TGTGCCAGCAGTCCTTCTAGCTCCGAGCAGTACTTC
size: -; J: TRBJ2-6; V: TRBV20-1; D: -; CDR3: CSAHTPGANVLTF; DNA: TGCAGTGCGCACACACCTGGGGCCAACGTCCTGACTTTC
size: -; J: TRBJ2-2; V: TRBV5-1; D: -; CDR3: CASSLATINTGELFF; DNA: TGCGCCAGCAGCTTGGCCACGATCAACACCGGGGAGCTGTTTTTT
size: many; J: TRBJ1-1; V: TRBV7-9; D: -; CDR3: CASSLRQLTEAFF; DNA: TGTGCCAGCAGCTTACGACAGCTTACTGAAGCTTTCTTT
size: few; J: TRBJ2-6; V: TRBV18; D: -; CDR3: CASSELSGTGANVLTF; DNA: TGTGCCAGCTCAGAACTTTCCGGGACTGGGGCCAACGTCCTGACTTTC
size: few; J: TRBJ1-2; V: TRBV20-1; D: -; CDR3: CSAREVGRAGGYTF; DNA: TGCAGTGCTAGAGAAGTAGGCCGGGCAGGGGGCTACACCTTC
size: few; J: TRBJ1-6; V: TRBV6-5; D: -; CDR3: CASSYGQGIHSPLHF; DNA: TGTGCCAGCAGTTACGGGCAGGGGATACATTCACCCCTCCACTTT
size: -; J: TRBJ2-5; V: TRBV29-1; D: TRBD1; CDR3: CSVSRGETQYF; DNA: TGCAGCGTTTCCAGGGGGGAGACCCAGTACTTC
size: -; J: TRBJ2-1; V: TRBV5-1; D: TRBD2; CDR3: CASSYGSGRAGTHGTYNEQFF; DNA: TGCGCCAGCAGCTACGGAAGTGGGAGAGCGGGAACCCATGGGACCTACAATGAGCAGTTCTTC
size: once; J: TRBJ1-5; V: TRBV6-2/TRBV6-3; D: -; CDR3: CASSYPGSRNQPQHF; DNA: TGTGCCAGCAGTTACCCAGGGTCTCGCAATCAGCCCCAGCATTTT
size: many; J: TRBJ1-2; V: TRBV3-1; D: -; CDR3: CASSHDNYGYTF; DNA: TGTGCCAGCAGCCACGACAACTATGGCTACACCTTC
size: -; J: TRBJ2-1; V: TRBV5-1; D: TRBD2; CDR3: CASRSNGRAYNEQFF; DNA: TGCGCCAGCAGGTCGAACGGGAGGGCCTACAATGAGCAGTTCTTC
size: -; J: TRBJ2-2; V: TRBV6-1; D: TRBD2; CDR3: CASSHSGRARGTGELFF; DNA: TGTGCCAGCAGTCATAGCGGGAGGGCTCGGGGCACCGGGGAGCTGTTTTTT
size: -; J: TRBJ2-1; V: TRBV20-1; D: -; CDR3: CSARDLLSYNEQFF; DNA: TGCAGTGCTAGAGATCTCTTGTCTTACAATGAGCAGTTCTTC
size: once; J: TRBJ2-7; V: TRBV9; D: -; CDR3: CASSVGSRAPTYEQYF; DNA: TGTGCCAGCAGCGTAGGTAGCAGAGCACCGACCTACGAGCAGTACTTC